These T cell receptor beta chains were read from a single sample in a study of type 1 and type 2 diabetes patients. TCRdb re-called the multiplex PCR reads through MiXCR, storing one row per CDR3 protein. Of around 300,000 distinct CDR3 sequences listed, more than 40% are singletons. The source material was peripheral blood mononuclear cells (PBMCs). The receptor source for this set is a man between 18 and 35 years old with type 2 diabetes. Each CDR3 is given with its conserved first and last residue.

>TRBV15
CATSRVIFNQPQHF
>TRBV10-2
CASSDGAMDGEQYF
>TRBV19
CASSFSGSYNEQFF
>TRBV20-1
CSAQRRPASYNSPLHF
>TRBV30
CAWITGLAGGPTDTQYF
>TRBV11-2
CASTKQETQYF
>TRBV29-1
CSVEPGGKGVGYTF
>TRBV20-1
CSARGGQYSPLHF
>TRBV10-3
CAASGSRYEQYF
>TRBV19
CASSNVGETQYF
>TRBV20-1
CSARDRGKGTYEQYF
>TRBV12-3/TRBV12-4
CATLNTGELFF
>TRBV19
CASSLGQSSYEQYF
>TRBV14
CASSQAIAREDEQFF
>TRBV12-3/TRBV12-4
CASSFPPGQVYEQYF
>TRBV7-2
CASSPTASCGYTF
>TRBV2
CASSAWDRTDTQYF
>TRBV7-2
CASSPTRGQGQPQHF
>TRBV5-1
CASSYGPNYEQYF
>TRBV5-1
CASSLVAGPNQPQHF
>TRBV6-5
CASKRQDTGELFF
>TRBV19
CASRGWLSNTGELFF
>TRBV2
CASSPGQTTGAFF
>TRBV29-1
CSAGTGTGSTEAFF
>TRBV7-2
CASSLMGRELFF
>TRBV20-1
CSAEAPNYGYTF
>TRBV20-1
CSAYGYTF
>TRBV7-2
CASSLVQGAGYGYTF
>TRBV5-1
CASSLSGTENSPLHF
>TRBV7-2
CASSAGQWDGYTF
>TRBV5-1
CASSPTHLDQPQHF
>TRBV2
CASSTGTSEYF
>TRBV10-1
CASSTGDDYEQYF
>TRBV6-6
CASKANTEAFF
>TRBV10-3
CAKLGQSSNEKLFF
>TRBV11-3
CASRAGTSVYEQYF